The 22 T cell receptor beta chains in this list originate from one sample, sequenced in a study of monozygotic twins with inflammatory bowel disease. TCRdb reprocessed the 5' RACE reads and stores each CDR3 protein as one record, lacking DNA. Its table records a few hundred thousand distinct CDR3 sequences. Sequences were obtained from blood. All receptors derive from a human donor with ulcerative colitis or Crohn's disease, or a healthy co-twin of an affected twin (not recorded which).

This chain uses TRBV7-2 with TRBJ2-2. The CDR3 runs 14 residues. Germline assignment: CDR1 SGHTA and CDR2 FQGNSA. This CDR3 reads CASSLGQGAGELFF.

V gene TRBV20-1 combines with J gene TRBJ2-1; the TRBD2 assignment by TCRdb is unverifiable without DNA. The CDR3 has 16 amino acids. Germline V gene lookup returns CDR1 DFQATT and CDR2 SNEGSKA (reference sequence). The CDR3 here is CSARGEGGGSYNEQFF.

The J gene is TRBJ1-2, the V gene TRBV27. The CDR3 has 13 residues. Germline assignment: CDR1 MNHEY and CDR2 SMNVEV (reference sequence). CDR3 protein: CASSYPNGYGYTF.

The CDR3 sequence: CASSPKRHQARHYGYTF. V usage is TRBV4-3 and J usage is TRBJ1-2. CDR3 length: 17 amino acids. CDR1 and CDR2 from the germline V gene are LGHNA and YSLEER.

The J gene is TRBJ2-2, the V gene TRBV6-2 or TRBV6-3; TCRdb calls TRBD1, which cannot be checked without DNA. Germline CDR1 reads MNHEY; CDR2 reads SVGEGT. CDR3 length: 16 amino acids. The CDR3 reads CASSSPSGGLTGELFF.

V usage is TRBV12-3 or TRBV12-4 and J usage is TRBJ1-2; TCRdb outputs TRBD1, but without DNA this stays unchecked. This CDR3 region has 14 residues. The CDR3 here is CASTLTPRGYGYTF.

This chain links TRBV6-5 with TRBJ2-2; TCRdb indicates TRBD2, and absent DNA this call remains unverified. The germline CDR1 and CDR2 sequences are MNHEY and SVGAGI. The CDR3 totals 17 residues. The CDR3 loop is CASSFKPGLAVGGELFF.

This chain uses TRBV7-2 with TRBJ1-4; TCRdb indicates TRBD1, and absent DNA this call remains unverified. Germline CDR1 and CDR2: SGHTA and FQGNSA. The CDR3 spans 15 residues. CDR3 region: CASSLGPATNEKLFF.

This rearrangement joins TRBV7-2 to TRBJ1-1; TCRdb returns TRBD1, unconfirmable since there is no DNA. This CDR3 has 13 amino acids. CDR1 and CDR2 (germline): SGHTA, FQGNSA. CDR3 loop: CASSLANRDQAFF.

The V call is TRBV4-1, the J call TRBJ2-4; TCRdb designates TRBD1, a call that cannot be tested without DNA. Germline CDR1 and CDR2: MGHRA and YSYEKL. CDR3 size: 16 residues. CDR3 protein: CASSQADRVPKNIQYF.

The V gene is TRBV9, the J gene TRBJ2-1; TCRdb picks TRBD2, but there is no DNA to check that call. The CDR3 contains 16 residues. Germline V gives CDR1 SGDLS, CDR2 YYNGEE. CDR3 amino acids: CASSVAPVGLYNEQFF.

This chain uses TRBV5-1 with TRBJ2-6; TCRdb proposes TRBD1, but this gene call is untestable without DNA. The CDR3 consists of 18 residues. CDR1 is SGHRS, CDR2 YFSETQ, per germline. CDR3 residues: CASSPGQGLKSGANVLTF.

V and J are TRBV29-1 and TRBJ1-1. This CDR3 has 13 residues. The germline V gene encodes CDR1 SQVTM and CDR2 ANQGSEA. The CDR3 sequence is CSAGKGVNTEAFF.

The chain uses TRBV3-1 and TRBJ2-1; TCRdb calls TRBD1, which cannot be checked without DNA. The CDR3 contains 15 residues. The germline V gene encodes CDR1 LGHDT and CDR2 YNNKEL (reference sequence). The chain's CDR3 is CASSQDLLRGNEQFF.

The chain links TRBV20-1 to TRBJ2-7. The CDR3 spans 12 residues. Germline V gives CDR1 DFQATT, CDR2 SNEGSKA (reference sequence). CDR3 amino acids: CSARWLSYEQYF.

The chain recombines TRBV20-1 with TRBJ1-4. The CDR3 runs 15 residues. Germline CDR1 DFQATT, CDR2 SNEGSKA (reference sequence). CDR3: CGARDQVRPNEKLFF.

V is TRBV3-1 and J is TRBJ2-5; the TCRdb call, TRBD1, lacks DNA for checking. The CDR3 sequence is 14 residues long. Germline loops: CDR1 LGHDT, CDR2 YNNKEL (reference sequence). CDR3 protein: CASSQSGREETQYF.

The chain combines TRBV5-1 with TRBJ1-1; TCRdb picks TRBD1, but there is no DNA to check that call. Germline assignment: CDR1 SGHRS and CDR2 YFSETQ. The CDR3 runs 14 residues. The CDR3 sequence: CASSLGTANTEAFF.

CDR3 in amino acids: CASSKTATYEQYF. V is TRBV27 and J is TRBJ2-7. CDR3 length: 13 residues. Germline assignment: CDR1 MNHEY and CDR2 SMNVEV (reference sequence).

The V and J genes are TRBV5-5 and TRBJ2-3. The germline V gene has CDR1 SGHKS and CDR2 YYEKEE (reference sequence). CDR3 length: 14 residues. This CDR3 is CASSFSSTTDTQYF.

V and J are TRBV6-1 and TRBJ2-1; TCRdb's assignment of TRBD2 cannot be checked, as there is no DNA. Germline V lookup: CDR1 MNHNS, CDR2 SASEGT. This CDR3 spans 15 amino acids. The CDR3 reads CASSAASGSPNEQFF.

This chain uses TRBV18 with TRBJ2-1. The CDR3 has 16 amino acids. CDR1 and CDR2 (germline): KGHSH, LQKENI. This CDR3 is CASSLTTSAISNEQFF. Full variable domain (outside the CDR3, taken from reference TRBV18 and TRBJ2-1): NAGVMQNPRHLVRRRGQEARLRCSPMKGHSHVYWYRQLPEEGLKFMVYLQKENIIDESGMPKERFSAEFPKEGPSILRIQQVVRGDSAAYFCASSLTTSAISNEQFFGPGTRLTVL.